Listed below are T cell receptor beta chains from one sample, sequenced in a study of blood T cell repertoires in COVID-19. Profiling relied on immunoSEQ multiplex PCR, and the TCRdb table lists in-frame clones only, not all of them. This table has under 350,000 clones, 86% appearing once. Material: PBMCs or T cells enriched from blood (not recorded which). The receptors come from a woman between 40 and 50 years old with acute COVID-19. CDR3s include the opening cysteine and the closing phenylalanine or tryptophan. The D gene is left open where the match is weak. Some rows mark clone size as missing; the rest say once, few, many or name a class of expanded clone.

TRBV5-1	few	16	TRBJ2-2	TRBD2	TGCGCCAGCAGCCCTAGCGGGAGGCCCAACACCGGGGAGCTGTTTTTT	CASSPSGRPNTGELFF
TRBV7-2	once	13	TRBJ2-5	.	TGTGCCAGCGGCAACAGGGTAGGGGAGACCCAGTACTTC	CASGNRVGETQYF
TRBV15	.	12	TRBJ2-5	.	TGTGCCACCAGCAGAGTCGAAGAGACCCAGTACTTC	CATSRVEETQYF
TRBV7-2	.	18	TRBJ2-7	TRBD2	TGTGCCAGCAGCTTAGCGCTAGCGGGAGGGCCCGTTTCCTACGAGCAGTACTTC	CASSLALAGGPVSYEQYF
TRBV19	.	13	TRBJ1-1	.	TGTGCCAGTAGTATAGGCGGAGGGACTGAAGCTTTCTTT	CASSIGGGTEAFF
TRBV28	.	14	TRBJ1-6	TRBD1	TGTGCCAGCAGACAGACAGGGGATTGGTCACCCCTCCACTTT	CASRQTGDWSPLHF
TRBV5-1	.	15	TRBJ2-7	TRBD2	TGCGCCAGCAGCTTGGAGGGACTAGCGTCCTACGAGCAGTACTTC	CASSLEGLASYEQYF
TRBV25-1	.	14	TRBJ2-2	TRBD2	TGTGCCAGCAAAGAGCGGGGGGGCACCGGGGAGCTGTTTTTT	CASKERGGTGELFF
TRBV4-3	once	15	TRBJ2-3	TRBD2	TGCGCCAGCAGCAAGCGGAGCGGGGACACAGATACGCAGTATTTT	CASSKRSGDTDTQYF
TRBV4-2	few	16	TRBJ2-2	TRBD2	TGTGCCAGCCTTGGTCTAGCGGGGGTTTCCACCGGGGAGCTGTTTTTT	CASLGLAGVSTGELFF
TRBV7-9	.	14	TRBJ1-1	.	TGTGCCAGGACAGCCACAGGGACGAACACTGAAGCTTTCTTT	CARTATGTNTEAFF
TRBV24-1	.	16	TRBJ2-2	.	TGTGCCACCAGTGATTTAGTGGGGCCGAACACCGGGGAGCTGTTTTTT	CATSDLVGPNTGELFF
TRBV12-2	few	15	TRBJ2-7	.	TGTGCAAGTCGCTTAGTGGGGGGTTGTATCTACGAGCAGTACTTC	CASRLVGGCIYEQYF
TRBV15	.	16	TRBJ2-1	TRBD2	TGTGCCACCAGCAGGGGTCCGGGGAGGGACGTGGGAGAGCAGTTCTTC	CATSRGPGRDVGEQFF
TRBV2	.	16	TRBJ1-1	TRBD1	TGTGCCAGCAGTGAAAACCGGGACAGACTTAACACTGAAGCTTTCTTT	CASSENRDRLNTEAFF
TRBV7-9	.	15	TRBJ2-1	TRBD2	TGTGCCAGCAGCTCCCTAGCGGGGAGATACAATGAGCAGTTCTTC	CASSSLAGRYNEQFF
TRBV15	.	19	TRBJ2-3	TRBD2	TGTGCCACCAGCCTCCGAGGTTCTAGCGGGGGGCGCATTTCGGATACGCAGTATTTT	CATSLRGSSGGRISDTQYF
TRBV5-1	few	19	TRBJ2-5	TRBD1	TGCGCCAGCAGCTTGTTTACTCCCGAGACAGGGGGCCCCCAAGAGACCCAGTACTTC	CASSLFTPETGGPQETQYF
TRBV4-3	.	15	TRBJ2-1	TRBD2	TGCGCCAGCAGCCAAGGACTAGCGGCCTACAATGAGCAGTTCTTC	CASSQGLAAYNEQFF
TRBV7-8	.	16	TRBJ1-2	TRBD1	TGTGCCAGCAGCTTAGGAGAGGACAGGGGGTTCGGTGGCTACACCTTC	CASSLGEDRGFGGYTF
TRBV5-4	.	16	TRBJ1-3	.	TGTGCCAGCAGCTTGTCAACATCAGCTACGAGGAACACCATATATTTT	CASSLSTSATRNTIYF
TRBV4-3	once	13	TRBJ2-5	.	TGCGCCAGCAGCCGACAGTTTCAAGAGACCCAGTACTTC	CASSRQFQETQYF
TRBV10-3	once	11	TRBJ2-7	.	TGTGCCATCAGTGAGCAGGGCGAGCAGTACTTC	CAISEQGEQYF
TRBV13	few	18	TRBJ1-3	TRBD1	TGTGCCAGCAGCTCTTACCCCGTCGACAGGGCGGACGGAAACACCATATATTTT	CASSSYPVDRADGNTIYF
TRBV7-8	once	15	TRBJ2-3	TRBD1	TGTGCCAGCAGCTTAAGTGGGACAGGGACAGATACGCAGTATTTT	CASSLSGTGTDTQYF
TRBV7-9	.	14	TRBJ1-5	.	TGTGCCAGCAGCCGCTCAACGGGTACTCAGCCCCAGCATTTT	CASSRSTGTQPQHF
TRBV27	.	14	TRBJ1-6	TRBD1	TGTGCCAGCAGCTATGGACAGGGAGGATCACCCCTCCACTTT	CASSYGQGGSPLHF
TRBV6-1	.	19	TRBJ2-1	TRBD1	TGTGCCAGCAGTGAATACCCCACGACAGGGAAATTGGGTTACAATGAGCAGTTCTTC	CASSEYPTTGKLGYNEQFF
TRBV5-6	.	17	TRBJ2-3	.	TGTGCCAGCAGCTTGTGGGCCAGCACCGAAAGCACAGATACGCAGTATTTT	CASSLWASTESTDTQYF
TRBV5-4	.	16	TRBJ1-5	TRBD1	TGTGCCAGCAGCTCCTGGACAGGGGGTAGCAATCAGCCCCAGCATTTT	CASSSWTGGSNQPQHF
TRBV23-1	.	16	TRBJ2-7	.	TGCGCCAGCAGTCAATCGCGCGGACACTATACCTACGAGCAGTACTTC	CASSQSRGHYTYEQYF
TRBV19	few	14	TRBJ1-2	TRBD1	TGTGCCAGTCATTCTCCGGGACAGGGAGGTGGCTACACCTTC	CASHSPGQGGGYTF
TRBV19	few	19	TRBJ2-4	TRBD2	TGTGCCAGCAGTAGGTGGTGGGACACTAGCGGGGGGGCCAAAAACATTCAGTACTTC	CASSRWWDTSGGAKNIQYF
TRBV28	.	13	TRBJ2-7	TRBD2	TGTGCCAGCAGGACCGGGGGGTCCTACGAGCAGTACTTC	CASRTGGSYEQYF
TRBV5-4	.	12	TRBJ1-1	TRBD1	TGTGCCAGCAGCCGACAGGGGACTGAAGCTTTCTTT	CASSRQGTEAFF
TRBV5-5	.	19	TRBJ1-3	.	TGTGCCAGCAGCTTAAAGGGGGGGTCAACAGGGTCCTCTGGAAACACCATATATTTT	CASSLKGGSTGSSGNTIYF
TRBV9	.	12	TRBJ2-3	.	TGTGCCAGCAGCGCCCAATCAGATACGCAGTATTTT	CASSAQSDTQYF
TRBV4-3	once	14	TRBJ1-2	.	TGCGCCAGCAGCCAAGTGGCAGGCGCGGGAGGCTACACCTTC	CASSQVAGAGGYTF
TRBV9	.	15	TRBJ2-2	TRBD2	TGTGCCAGCAGCGTACGAGGACTAGAGTCCGGGGAGCTGTTTTTT	CASSVRGLESGELFF
TRBV11-3	.	16	TRBJ2-7	TRBD2	TGTGCCAGCAGCATAAGATTAGCGGGGCGCTCCTACGAGCAGTACTTC	CASSIRLAGRSYEQYF
TRBV7-9	.	17	TRBJ2-1	TRBD2	TGTGCCAGCAGCCTCAGACTAGCGGGGGGTAACTACAATGAGCAGTTCTTC	CASSLRLAGGNYNEQFF
TRBV7-3	.	16	TRBJ2-3	TRBD2	TGTGCCAGCAGCTTACCAGAGCTAGCGGGGCCAGATACGCAGTATTTT	CASSLPELAGPDTQYF
TRBV6-1	.	18	TRBJ1-2	.	TGTGCCAGCAGTGAACAGGGCCGGTTGGCAGCCAATAACTATGGCTACACCTTC	CASSEQGRLAANNYGYTF
TRBV19	.	16	TRBJ2-7	.	TGTGCCAGTAGTATTGTCGTTAGTACAGGGCTCTACGAGCAGTACTTC	CASSIVVSTGLYEQYF
TRBV28	.	15	TRBJ1-6	.	TGTGCCAGCAGGAGGATACTTACCTATAATTCACCCCTCCACTTT	CASRRILTYNSPLHF
TRBV5-1	.	15	TRBJ2-1	.	TGCGCCAGCAGCCCCGCGGTTTCTAGCAGAAATGAGCAGTTCTTC	CASSPAVSSRNEQFF
TRBV3-1/TRBV3-2	.	18	TRBJ2-3	TRBD2	TGTGCCAGCAGCCAAGATTATGGGGGGGTAGTAAGCACAGATACGCAGTATTTT	CASSQDYGGVVSTDTQYF
TRBV24-1	.	14	TRBJ2-3	TRBD1	TGTGCCACCAGTGACCCGGGACAGGGTGATACGCAGTATTTT	CATSDPGQGDTQYF